This TCR beta chain was documented in a study of CD8 T cells in ankylosing spondylitis. TCRdb reprocessed the 5' RACE reads via MiXCR and lists one record per CDR3 protein. The sample records over 75,000 distinct CDR3 sequences, roughly 10% being singletons. This CDR3 has 15 residues. Per the germline V gene, CDR1 is SGHRS and CDR2 is YFSETQ. Trimming removed 4 bases from V and 1 base from J; junction bases left unmatched: 7. Study findings and constraints: Matched ankylosing spondylitis synovial fluid reportedly showed significant enrichment of disease-linked clones. Clones linked to the disease showed a CD8+ phenotype. They occurred at relatively low frequencies in peripheral blood.

This clonotype was detected many times. Its antigen is unidentified. Sequenced material: blood, either unsorted or a sorted T cell fraction (not recorded which). The receptor comes from a male donor with ankylosing spondylitis or in good health (not recorded which). J is TRBJ2-5 and V is TRBV5-1; the match to TRBD1 covers 7 bases. This CDR3 reads CASSTGTALQETQYF. The CDR3 nucleotides read TGCGCCAGCAGCACGGGGACAGCTCTCCAAGAGACCCAGTACTTC.